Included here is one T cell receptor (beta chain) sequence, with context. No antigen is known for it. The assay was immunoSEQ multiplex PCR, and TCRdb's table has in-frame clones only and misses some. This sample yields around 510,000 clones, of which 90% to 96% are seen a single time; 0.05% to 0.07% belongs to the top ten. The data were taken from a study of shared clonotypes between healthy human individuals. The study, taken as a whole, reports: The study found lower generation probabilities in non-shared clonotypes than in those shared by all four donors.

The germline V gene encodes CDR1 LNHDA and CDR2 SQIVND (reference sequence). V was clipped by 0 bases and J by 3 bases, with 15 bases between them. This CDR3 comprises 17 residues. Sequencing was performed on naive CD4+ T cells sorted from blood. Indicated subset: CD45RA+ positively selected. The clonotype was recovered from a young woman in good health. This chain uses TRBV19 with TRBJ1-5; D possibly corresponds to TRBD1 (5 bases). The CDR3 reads CASSIEAGTPYNQPQHF. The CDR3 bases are TGTGCCAGTAGTATAGAGGCCGGGACTCCTTACAATCAGCCCCAGCATTTT.